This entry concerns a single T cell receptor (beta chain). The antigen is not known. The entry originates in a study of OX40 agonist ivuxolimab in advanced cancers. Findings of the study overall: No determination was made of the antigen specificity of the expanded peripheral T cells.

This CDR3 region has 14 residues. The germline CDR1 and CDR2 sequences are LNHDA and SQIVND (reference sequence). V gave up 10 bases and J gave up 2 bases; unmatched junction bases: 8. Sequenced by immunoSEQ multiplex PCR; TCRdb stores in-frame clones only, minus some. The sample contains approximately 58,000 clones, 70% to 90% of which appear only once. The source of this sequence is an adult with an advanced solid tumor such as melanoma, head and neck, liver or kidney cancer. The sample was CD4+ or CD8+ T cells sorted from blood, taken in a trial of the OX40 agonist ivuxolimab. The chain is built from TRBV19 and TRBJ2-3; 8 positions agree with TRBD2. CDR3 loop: CATRSGSTTDTQYF. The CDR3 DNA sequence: TGTGCCACCCGAAGCGGGAGCACCACAGATACGCAGTATTTT.